These 2 T cell receptor beta chains share one sample of origin, sequenced in a study of T cell changes during pregnancy in multiple sclerosis. Profiling relied on immunoSEQ multiplex PCR, and the TCRdb table lists in-frame clones only, not all of them. The repertoire consists of some 59,000 clones, with 90% occurring once and the leading ten covering approximately 6.6%. This specimen was peripheral blood, taken in the third trimester of pregnancy. The source of these receptors is a female donor in good health, enrolled as a control in a pregnancy study.

The chain joins TRBV18 to TRBJ2-3, with D perhaps matching TRBD2 (5 bases). The germline CDR1 and CDR2 sequences are KGHSH and LQKENI. Trimming removed 2 bases from V and 4 bases from J, with 10 bases in between. The CDR3 has 14 residues. Here the CDR3 reads CASSPGAGPDTQYF. The CDR3 DNA sequence: TGTGCCAGCTCACCAGGCGCGGGCCCAGATACGCAGTATTTT.

The chain couples TRBV7-9 to TRBJ1-5, with a weak D call TRBD1 (5 bases). The length of the CDR3 is 13 residues. Trimming removed 3 bases at V and 8 bases at J, with 11 bases between. Germline V gene data show CDR1 as SEHNR and CDR2 as FQNEAQ (reference sequence). CDR3 sequence (DNA): TGTGCCAGCAGCTTGGGGGAGGGTGAGCCCCAGCATTTT. Its translation is CASSLGEGEPQHF.